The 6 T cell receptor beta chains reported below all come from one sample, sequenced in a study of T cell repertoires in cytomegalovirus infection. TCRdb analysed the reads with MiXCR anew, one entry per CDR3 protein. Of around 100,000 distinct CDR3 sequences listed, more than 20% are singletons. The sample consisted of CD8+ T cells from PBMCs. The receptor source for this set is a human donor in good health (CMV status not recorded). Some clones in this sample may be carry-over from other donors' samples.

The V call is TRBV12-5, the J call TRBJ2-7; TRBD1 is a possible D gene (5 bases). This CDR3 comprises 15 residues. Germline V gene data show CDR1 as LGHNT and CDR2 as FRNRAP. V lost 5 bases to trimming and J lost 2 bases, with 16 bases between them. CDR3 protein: CASGLSPRDPYEQYF. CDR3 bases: TGTGCTAGTGGTCTAAGCCCCAGGGATCCCTACGAGCAGTACTTC.

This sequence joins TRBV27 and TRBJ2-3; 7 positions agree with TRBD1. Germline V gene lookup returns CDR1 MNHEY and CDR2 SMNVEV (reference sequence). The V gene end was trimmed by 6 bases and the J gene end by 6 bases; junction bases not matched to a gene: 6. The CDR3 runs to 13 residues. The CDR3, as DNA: TGTGCCAGCAGCAGGGACAGTATCGATACGCAGTATTTT. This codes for CASSRDSIDTQYF.

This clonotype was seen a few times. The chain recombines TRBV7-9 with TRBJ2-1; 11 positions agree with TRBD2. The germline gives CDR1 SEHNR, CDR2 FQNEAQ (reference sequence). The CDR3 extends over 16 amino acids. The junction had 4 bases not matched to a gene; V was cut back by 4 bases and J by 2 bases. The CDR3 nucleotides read TGTGCCAGCAGCTCCTTAGCGGGGGGGCCCTACAATGAGCAGTTCTTC. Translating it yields CASSSLAGGPYNEQFF.

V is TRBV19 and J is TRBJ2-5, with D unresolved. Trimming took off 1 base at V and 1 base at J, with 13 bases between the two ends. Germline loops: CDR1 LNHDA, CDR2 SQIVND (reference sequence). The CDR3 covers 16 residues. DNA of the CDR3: TGTGCCAGTAGTATAGTCGCGGCCAGTTCCCAAGAGACCCAGTACTTC. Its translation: CASSIVAASSQETQYF.

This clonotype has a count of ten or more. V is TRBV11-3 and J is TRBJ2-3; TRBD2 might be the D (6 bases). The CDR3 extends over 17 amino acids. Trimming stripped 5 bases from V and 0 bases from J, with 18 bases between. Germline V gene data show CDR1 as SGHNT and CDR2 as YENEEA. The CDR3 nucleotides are TGTGCCAGCAGCCCGCGTCTGGGGACTTCTAGCACAGATACGCAGTATTTT. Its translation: CASSPRLGTSSTDTQYF.

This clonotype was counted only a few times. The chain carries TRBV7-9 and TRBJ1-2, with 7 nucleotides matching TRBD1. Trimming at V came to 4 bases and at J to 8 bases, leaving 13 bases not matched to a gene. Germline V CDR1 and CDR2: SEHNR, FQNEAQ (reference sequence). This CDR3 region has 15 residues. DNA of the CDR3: TGTGCCAGCAGCTCCGACAGGGAAGCTGTATGGGGCTACACCTTC. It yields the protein CASSSDREAVWGYTF.